The T cell receptor (beta chain) under discussion was sequenced for a study of blood T cell repertoires in COVID-19. Study as a whole: The United States, Italy and Spain supplied acute and convalescent COVID-19 samples.

V trimming: 3 bases; J trimming: 5 bases; junction bases outside the gene matches: 4. CDR3 length: 13 amino acids. The germline V gene encodes CDR1 DFQATT and CDR2 SNEGSKA (reference sequence). Two negative PCRs, clearance, or symptom resolution were required of recovered Cohort 3 donors. Per the study methods: Counts of nucleated cells, estimated from reference gene primer amplification, were obtained. TCRdb's table, derived via immunoSEQ multiplex PCR, lists solely in-frame clones and lacks some. V, J and clone size were drawn from that table, and D and trimming were deduced from the DNA. The sample contains roughly 250,000 clones, around nine tenths of which appear only once.

The genes are TRBV20-1 and TRBJ1-1; 9 positions match TRBD1. The TCR was taken from a woman aged 18-29 years who had recovered from COVID-19. The sequenced material came from PBMCs or T cells enriched from blood (not recorded which). The CDR3 DNA follows: TGCAGTGCTAGTACAGGGGGCGCGACTGAAGCTTTCTTT. The encoded protein is CSASTGGATEAFF.